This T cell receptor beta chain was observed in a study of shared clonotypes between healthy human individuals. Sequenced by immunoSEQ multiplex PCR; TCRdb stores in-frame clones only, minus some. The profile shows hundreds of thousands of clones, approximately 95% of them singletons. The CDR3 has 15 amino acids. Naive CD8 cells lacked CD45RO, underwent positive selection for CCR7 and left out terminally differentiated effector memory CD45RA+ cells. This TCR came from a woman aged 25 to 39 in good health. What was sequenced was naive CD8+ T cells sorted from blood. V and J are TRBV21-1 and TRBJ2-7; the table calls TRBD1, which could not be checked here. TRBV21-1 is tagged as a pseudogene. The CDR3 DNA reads TGTGCCAGCAGCGGACGGGACAGGGAATACTACGAGCAGTACTTC. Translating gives CASSGRDREYYEQYF.